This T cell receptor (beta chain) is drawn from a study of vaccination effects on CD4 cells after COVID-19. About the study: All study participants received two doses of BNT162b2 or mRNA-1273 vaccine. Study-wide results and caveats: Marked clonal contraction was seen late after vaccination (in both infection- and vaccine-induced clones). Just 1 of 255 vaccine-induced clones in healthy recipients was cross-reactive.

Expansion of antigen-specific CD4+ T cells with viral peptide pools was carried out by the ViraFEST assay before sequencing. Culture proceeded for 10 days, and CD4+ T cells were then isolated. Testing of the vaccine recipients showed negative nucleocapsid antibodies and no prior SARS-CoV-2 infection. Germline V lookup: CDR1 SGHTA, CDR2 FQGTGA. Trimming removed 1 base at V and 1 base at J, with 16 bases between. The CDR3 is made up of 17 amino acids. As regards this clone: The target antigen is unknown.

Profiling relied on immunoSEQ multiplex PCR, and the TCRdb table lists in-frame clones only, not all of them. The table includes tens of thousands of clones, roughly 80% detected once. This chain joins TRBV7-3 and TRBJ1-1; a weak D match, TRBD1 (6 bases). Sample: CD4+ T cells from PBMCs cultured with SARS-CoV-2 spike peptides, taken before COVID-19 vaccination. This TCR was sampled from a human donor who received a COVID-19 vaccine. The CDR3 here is CASSLMGSKTGNTEAFF. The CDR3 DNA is TGTGCCAGCAGCTTAATGGGGAGCAAGACAGGGAACACTGAAGCTTTCTTT.